This T cell receptor beta chain stems from a study of T cell clonality in common variable immunodeficiency. Here immunoSEQ multiplex PCR was the method, and the copy in TCRdb shows in-frame clones only, minus some. The sample holds more than 65,000 clones, and no clone turns up only once. This clone was observed a handful of times. This sequence was found in a person aged 18 to 75 in good health. Sequencing was performed on peripheral blood mononuclear cells.

CDR3 sequence: CASGGTDTGEKLFF. The sequenced part of the CDR3 DNA is TGTGCCAGCGGCGGCACAGACACAGGTGAAAAA. The chain uses TRBV11-2 and TRBJ1-4; weak D call: TRBD1 (5 bases). Coverage ceases 3 residues before the CDR3 finishes, and the germline J gene fills in the end. The germline V gene encodes CDR1 SGHAT and CDR2 FQNNGV. This CDR3 contains 14 residues. V was pared by 8 bases and J by 7 bases, with 17 bases between.